Below, 15 T cell receptor beta chains from the same sample are listed, as sequenced in a study of T cells in Graves' hyperthyroidism and ophthalmopathy. Regions amplified from RNA transcripts were the TCR beta CDR3 regions. TCR CDR3 regions were first amplified by RT-PCR with HTBI primers. TCRdb ran MiXCR on the multiplex PCR reads and lists one entry per CDR3 protein. The sample lists over 650,000 distinct CDR3 sequences, 40% to 55% occurring once. Sequencing was done on a sample of peripheral blood or thyroid tissue (not recorded which). Receptors were obtained from an adult man with Graves' disease, either hyperthyroidism or ophthalmopathy (not recorded which).

The genes are TRBV15 and TRBJ1-2, with 11 bases matching TRBD1. Germline V gene lookup returns CDR1 LNHNV and CDR2 YYDKDF (reference sequence). V lost 2 bases to trimming and J lost 2 bases; unmatched junction nucleotides: 4. The CDR3 sequence is 16 residues long. CDR3 sequence: CATSRQRTGGNYGYTF. CDR3 in DNA: TGTGCCACCAGCAGACAAAGGACAGGGGGCAACTATGGCTACACCTTC.

The V and J genes are TRBV10-3 and TRBJ1-4; D ambiguous. Germline CDR1 ENHRY, CDR2 SYGVKD. V was shortened by 7 bases and J by 6 bases, with 18 bases between the two germline ends. CDR3 length: 15 amino acids. The chain's CDR3 is CAIKGMAQKDEKLFF. CDR3 bases: TGTGCCATCAAAGGAATGGCGCAAAAAGATGAAAAACTGTTTTTT.

Note on this clonotype: The junction departs from the called germline gene at one end, perhaps through a read error. The chain combines TRBV7-8 with TRBJ2-2; D is perhaps TRBD1 (5 bases). Germline V lookup: CDR1 SGHVS, CDR2 FQNEAQ. CDR3 length equals 15 residues. The CDR3 sequence: CASSLDRGDTGELFF. DNA for the CDR3: TGCGCCAGCAGCTTGGATAGGGGTGATACCGGGGAGCTGTTTTTT.

The chain carries TRBV20-1 and TRBJ2-2; no firm D call. The V end lost 0 bases, the J end lost 4 bases, and 6 bases lay between the germline ends. The CDR3 totals 13 residues. Germline CDR1 reads DFQATT; CDR2 reads SNEGSKA (reference sequence). The CDR3 nucleotides are TGCAGTGCTAGAGATGGCAGCACCGGGGAGCTGTTTTTT. It translates to CSARDGSTGELFF.

The chain joins TRBV15 to TRBJ1-2; D might be TRBD1 (6 bases). The CDR3 totals 15 residues. Per germline, CDR1 LNHNV and CDR2 YYDKDF (reference sequence). V lost 3 bases and J 4 bases, leaving 15 bases between the germline ends. The CDR3 spells CATSSGGRDGYGYTF. DNA of the CDR3: TGTGCCACCAGCAGTGGGGGCAGGGACGGCTATGGCTACACCTTC. The full variable domain, its missing parts supplied by reference TRBV15 and TRBJ1-2, is DAMVIQNPRYQVTQFGKPVTLSCSQTLNHNVMYWYQQKSSQAPKLLFHYYDKDFNNEADTPDNFQSRRPNTSFCFLDIRSPGLGDTAMYLCATSSGGRDGYGYTFGSGTRLTVV.

Here the CDR3 reads CASSQPGTGGRGEQYF. The CDR3 nucleotides read TGTGCCAGCAGCCAACCCGGGACAGGGGGCCGAGGGGAGCAGTACTTC. V and J are TRBV12-3 or TRBV12-4 and TRBJ2-7, with 12 positions matching TRBD1. The CDR3 runs 16 residues. The J segment lost 7 bases and the V segment lost 6 bases, leaving 13 bases of the junction unmatched.

This clonotype was picked up many times. The chain employs TRBV7-9 and TRBJ1-3; no clear D gene. Trimming shortened V by 7 bases and J by 7 bases, and 20 bases separated the two germline ends. Germline V gene lookup returns CDR1 SEHNR and CDR2 FQNEAQ (reference sequence). The CDR3 sequence is 15 residues long. For the CDR3, the DNA is TGTGCCAGCATGGCCCCAGAAACTCCCAGGAACACCATATATTTT. It specifies CASMAPETPRNTIYF.

This clonotype was seen many times. This chain connects TRBV10-3 to TRBJ1-1; possibly TRBD1 for D (5 bases). The CDR3 loop spans 13 amino acids. Germline V gene data show CDR1 as ENHRY and CDR2 as SYGVKD. V was pared by 3 bases and J by 9 bases, with 14 bases between. CDR3 residues: CAISDLTDYQAFF. CDR3 in DNA: TGTGCCATCAGTGATTTGACAGACTACCAAGCTTTCTTT.

There are many counts of this clonotype. Mismatch with germline at one junction end may stem from a read error. The chain links TRBV5-1 to TRBJ1-1; 8 nucleotides line up with TRBD1. The V gene's germline CDR1 is SGHRS and CDR2 YFSETQ. CDR3 length: 14 amino acids. The CDR3 DNA reads TGTGCCAGCAGTCCCGGACAGGGCCGCACTGAAGCTTTCTTT. The encoded protein is CASSPGQGRTEAFF.

This clonotype appeared a few times. V and J are TRBV12-3 or TRBV12-4 and TRBJ1-3; D not resolved. V was clipped by 1 base and J by 0 bases, with 13 bases between them. This CDR3 comprises 17 residues. The chain's CDR3 is CASSLVLGFFSGNTIYF. The DNA for the CDR3 is TGTGCCAGCAGTTTAGTTCTGGGTTTCTTCTCTGGAAACACCATATATTTT.

This rearrangement joins TRBV2 to TRBJ1-5, with 8 bases that match TRBD1. This CDR3 is built from 15 residues. Germline-derived CDR1 and CDR2 are SNHLY and FYNNEI. The ends lost 8 bases at V and 1 base at J; junction bases unmatched: 7. The CDR3 DNA reads as TGTGCCAGCGGACCCACAGGGGGAAGCAATCAGCCCCAGCATTTT. Its protein product is CASGPTGGSNQPQHF.

With regard to this clonotype: At one end, the junction sequence differs from germline, possibly due to a read error. The V and J genes are TRBV5-1 and TRBJ1-2; D remains ambiguous. The CDR3 length is 17 residues. The V gene's germline CDR1 is SGHRS and CDR2 YFSETQ. The CDR3 spells CASSAMALAGQSVGYTF. CDR3 DNA: TGTGCCAGCAGCGCTATGGCGTTGGCCGGTCAATCGGTTGGCTACACCTTC. Supplemented by reference TRBV5-1 and TRBJ1-2, the full variable domain reads KAGVTQTPRYLIKTRGQQVTLSCSPISGHRSVSWYQQTPGQGLQFLFEYFSETQRNKGNFPGRFSGRQFSNSRSEMNVSTLELGDSALYLCASSAMALAGQSVGYTFGSGTRLTVV.

This chain joins TRBV7-9 and TRBJ1-6; 9 positions match TRBD1. The V and J ends lost 3 bases and 9 bases, in that order; junction bases with no gene match: 6. CDR3 length equals 15 residues. Germline values: CDR1 SEHNR, CDR2 FQNEAQ (reference sequence). In DNA, the CDR3 is TGTGCCAGCAGCTTCCGGGACAGGGCGAGTTCACCCCTCCACTTT. It specifies CASSFRDRASSPLHF.

V usage is TRBV6-5 and J usage is TRBJ2-7; D is unresolved. Trimming took 6 bases from V and 5 from J, leaving 14 bases between them. Germline-derived CDR1 and CDR2 are MNHEY and SVGAGI. CDR3 length: 13 residues. The CDR3 bases are TGTGCCAGCAGGTTCGCAGTATTCGACGAGCAGTACTTC. Translating it yields CASRFAVFDEQYF.

CDR3 sequence (DNA): TGCAGTGCTAGAGATTTCAGGACAGGGTCTGGAAACACCATATATTTT. The encoded protein is CSARDFRTGSGNTIYF. This chain uses TRBV20-1 with TRBJ1-3; TRBD1 matches at 8 bases. Germline V lookup: CDR1 DFQATT, CDR2 SNEGSKA (reference sequence). V was pared by 0 bases and J by 1 base, with 5 bases of the junction left unmatched. The CDR3 loop spans 16 amino acids.